This is a list of T cell receptor beta chains from one sample in a study of blood T cell repertoires in COVID-19. Data came from immunoSEQ multiplex PCR; TCRdb stores just in-frame clones and leaves some out. The sample includes about 200,000 clones, 70% to 90% of them seen just once. Sequencing was done on a sample of peripheral blood. The receptors derive from a human donor in a cohort sampled during active COVID-19. The CDR3 runs from the conserved cysteine through the conserved F or W. D genes are given only for firm matches. A clone size is listed for some rows: how often the clone was seen (once, few, many), or a class if it is expanded.

>TRBD1|TRBV19|TRBJ1-2|.
CASRDRVSGYTF
TGTGCCAGTAGGGACAGGGTTAGTGGCTACACCTTC
>.|TRBV12-3/TRBV12-4|TRBJ1-1|.
CATAGGANEAFF
TGTGCCACCGCGGGGGGAGCCAATGAAGCTTTCTTT
>TRBD1|TRBV7-2|TRBJ1-5|.
CASSRGQHQPQHF
TGTGCCAGCAGCCGGGGACAGCATCAGCCCCAGCATTTT
>TRBD1|TRBV7-2|TRBJ2-7|.
CASSLFGQGGYEQYF
TGTGCCAGCAGCTTATTTGGACAGGGTGGCTACGAGCAGTACTTC
>TRBD2|TRBV5-6|TRBJ2-7|.
CASSLAGTGGEDEQYF
TGTGCCAGCAGCTTGGCCGGAACGGGGGGAGAGGACGAGCAGTACTTC
>TRBD2|TRBV5-1|TRBJ2-1|.
CASSLGPSGILREQFF
TGCGCCAGCAGCTTGGGACCTAGCGGCATCCTTAGGGAGCAGTTCTTC
>TRBD1|TRBV5-1|TRBJ2-1|.
CASSDKQGAGNEQFF
TGCGCCAGCAGCGACAAACAGGGGGCGGGCAATGAGCAGTTCTTC
>.|TRBV6-2/TRBV6-3|TRBJ1-2|.
CASSYERGGIGYGYTF
TGTGCCAGCAGTTACGAGCGAGGGGGAATTGGCTATGGCTACACCTTC
>.|TRBV5-6|TRBJ1-4|.
CASSSARANEKLFF
TGTGCCAGCAGCTCTGCGAGGGCCAACGAAAAACTGTTTTTT
>TRBD1|TRBV18|TRBJ1-3|.
CASSSWTGGGNTIYF
TGTGCCAGCTCGTCATGGACAGGGGGCGGAAACACCATATATTTT
>TRBD2|TRBV7-2|TRBJ2-5|.
CASSLAFGLAEETQYF
TGTGCCAGCAGCTTAGCCTTTGGACTAGCGGAAGAGACCCAGTACTTC
>.|TRBV5-1|TRBJ1-1|.
CASSLNGGNTEAFF
TGCGCCAGCAGCCTTAACGGCGGGAACACTGAAGCTTTCTTT
>TRBD1|TRBV4-3|TRBJ1-1|.
CASSQETGTGTRNTEAFF
TGCGCCAGCAGCCAAGAGACCGGGACAGGGACGAGGAACACTGAAGCTTTCTTT
>.|TRBV19|TRBJ1-2|once
CASRFWSGDAYGYTF
TGTGCCAGTAGGTTTTGGAGCGGGGATGCCTATGGCTACACCTTC
>.|TRBV12-3/TRBV12-4|TRBJ1-2|.
CASSFPPGNGYTF
TGTGCCAGCAGTTTTCCGCCAGGGAATGGCTACACCTTC
>TRBD1|TRBV7-6|TRBJ1-3|.
CASSVGSGQGRNTIYF
TGTGCCAGCAGCGTGGGATCCGGACAGGGCCGAAACACCATATATTTT
>TRBD2|TRBV5-1|TRBJ2-3|.
CASSLMVAGGSDTQYF
TGCGCCAGCAGCTTGATGGTAGCGGGAGGATCAGATACGCAGTATTTT
>TRBD1|TRBV5-5|TRBJ1-2|.
CASSLDRQGVVGYTF
TGTGCCAGCAGCTTGGATCGGCAGGGGGTGGTTGGGTACACCTTC
>TRBD2|TRBV9|TRBJ2-4|.
CASSVGLAGGMSGAKNIQYF
TGTGCCAGCAGCGTAGGGCTAGCGGGGGGGATGAGCGGAGCCAAAAACATTCAGTACTTC
>TRBD2|TRBV19|TRBJ2-7|.
CASSTNQRTSAISYEQYF
TGTGCCAGTAGTACAAACCAGCGGACTAGCGCCATCTCCTACGAGCAGTACTTC
>.|TRBV7-9|TRBJ1-1|.
CAVGRGEGTEAFF
TGTGCCGTCGGTAGGGGGGAGGGCACTGAAGCTTTCTTT
>TRBD2|TRBV11-2|TRBJ2-1|.
CASSLGGGAYNEQFF
TGTGCCAGCAGCTTGGGCGGGGGGGCCTACAATGAGCAGTTCTTC
>.|TRBV29-1|TRBJ2-1|.
CSVESRINEQFF
TGCAGCGTTGAATCTAGAATCAATGAGCAGTTCTTC
>.|TRBV18|TRBJ1-1|.
CASSPRGGVNTEAFF
TGTGCCAGCTCGCCAAGGGGGGGGGTGAACACTGAAGCTTTCTTT
>TRBD1|TRBV19|TRBJ1-1|.
CASSIRQGVTEAFF
TGTGCCAGTAGTATTAGACAGGGAGTCACTGAAGCTTTCTTT
>TRBD2|TRBV27|TRBJ2-5|.
CASSLITPFGLAGGQGQETQYF
TGTGCCAGCAGTCTTATCACCCCGTTTGGCCTAGCGGGAGGGCAAGGCCAAGAGACCCAGTACTTC
>TRBD1|TRBV7-2|TRBJ1-6|.
CASSLTPGQGYSPLHF
TGTGCCAGCAGCTTAACGCCGGGACAGGGCTATTCACCCCTCCACTTT
>TRBD2|TRBV25-1|TRBJ2-7|.
CASSDLLAGKTYEQYF
TGTGCCAGCAGTGACCTTTTAGCGGGAAAAACCTACGAGCAGTACTTC
>.|TRBV11-2|TRBJ2-7|.
CASSLAQGGWNEQYF
TGTGCCAGCAGCTTAGCCCAGGGGGGATGGAACGAGCAGTACTTC
>TRBD2|TRBV5-4|TRBJ2-3|.
CASSFKRLAGVLTDTQYF
TGTGCCAGCAGCTTTAAGAGGCTAGCGGGAGTCCTCACAGATACGCAGTATTTT
>TRBD1|TRBV7-2|TRBJ1-1|.
CASSPGTVNTEAFF
TGTGCCAGCAGCCCAGGGACAGTGAACACTGAAGCTTTCTTT
>.|TRBV19|TRBJ2-1|.
CASSISLAFTYNEQFF
TGTGCCAGTAGTATTTCCTTAGCGTTTACCTACAATGAGCAGTTCTTC
>TRBD1|TRBV3-1/TRBV3-2|TRBJ1-1|.
CASSLGQGRTEAFF
TGTGCCAGCAGTCTGGGACAGGGGAGGACTGAAGCTTTCTTT
>.|TRBV10-2|TRBJ2-5|.
CASIAPSQETQYF
TGCGCCAGCATAGCGCCTTCCCAAGAGACCCAGTACTTC
>.|TRBV2|TRBJ2-1|.
CASSEIDSYSYNEQFF
TGTGCCAGCAGCGAAATCGACAGTTACTCCTACAATGAGCAGTTCTTC
>TRBD2|TRBV5-4|TRBJ2-5|.
CASGRAPGLVQETQYF
TGTGCCAGCGGTCGGGCACCGGGACTAGTCCAAGAGACCCAGTACTTC
>.|TRBV4-3|TRBJ1-5|.
CASSQEWIQGQPQHF
TGCGCCAGCAGCCAAGAATGGATACAGGGCCAGCCCCAGCATTTT
>.|TRBV5-6|TRBJ2-3|.
CASSFQGRSSTDTQYF
TGTGCCAGCAGCTTCCAGGGAAGGTCTAGCACAGATACGCAGTATTTT
>.|TRBV3-1/TRBV3-2|TRBJ2-5|.
CASSQGLQETQYF
TGTGCCAGCAGCCAAGGACTGCAAGAGACCCAGTACTTC
>TRBD2|TRBV6-5|TRBJ2-7|.
CASSLAGGNSYEQYF
TGTGCCAGCAGCCTAGCGGGAGGTAATTCCTACGAGCAGTACTTC
>TRBD2|TRBV5-1|TRBJ2-1|.
CASSPGTSGVYNEQFF
TGCGCCAGCAGTCCCGGGACTAGCGGGGTTTACAATGAGCAGTTCTTC
>.|TRBV7-6|TRBJ2-3|few
CASSLADSYYTDTQYF
TGTGCCAGCAGCTTAGCCGACTCCTACTACACAGATACGCAGTATTTT
>TRBD1|TRBV3-1/TRBV3-2|TRBJ1-2|.
CASSLGTGAINYGYTF
TGTGCCAGCAGCCTGGGGACAGGGGCGATTAACTATGGCTACACCTTC
>TRBD2|TRBV5-4|TRBJ2-7|.
CASSLGASGLPYEQYF
TGTGCCAGCAGCCTTGGGGCTAGCGGCCTGCCCTACGAGCAGTACTTC
>.|TRBV7-2|TRBJ1-4|.
CASSLAGWGEKLFF
TGTGCCAGCAGCTTAGCAGGGTGGGGCGAAAAACTGTTTTTT
>.|TRBV27|TRBJ1-4|.
CASSGAGATNEKLFF
TGTGCCAGCAGTGGTGCCGGTGCAACTAATGAAAAACTGTTTTTT
>TRBD2|TRBV18|TRBJ2-7|.
CASSPLAGGQSEQYF
TGTGCCAGCTCACCACTAGCGGGGGGGCAAAGCGAGCAGTACTTC
>TRBD2|TRBV14|TRBJ2-3|.
CASSQDSRLAGSDTQYF
TGTGCCAGCAGCCAAGACTCGCGGCTAGCGGGCTCAGATACGCAGTATTTT
>TRBD1|TRBV27|TRBJ2-6|.
CASSSGQNSGANVLTF
TGTGCCAGCAGTTCGGGACAGAACTCTGGGGCCAACGTCCTGACTTTC
>TRBD1|TRBV10-3|TRBJ2-2|.
CANSRTGSNTGELFF
TGTGCCAACTCAAGGACAGGGTCGAACACCGGGGAGCTGTTTTTT
>TRBD1|TRBV19|TRBJ1-1|.
CASSIDGTGTEAFF
TGTGCCAGTAGTATAGACGGGACAGGCACTGAAGCTTTCTTT
>.|TRBV30|TRBJ2-5|.
CAWSVRRTETQYF
TGTGCCTGGAGTGTGAGGAGGACGGAGACCCAGTACTTC
>TRBD1|TRBV2|TRBJ1-1|.
CASSSDRGTEAFF
TGTGCCAGCAGCTCGGACAGGGGAACTGAAGCTTTCTTT
>TRBD1|TRBV7-7|TRBJ2-3|.
CASSRGQGPTDTQYF
TGTGCCAGCAGCCGAGGACAGGGCCCCACAGATACGCAGTATTTT